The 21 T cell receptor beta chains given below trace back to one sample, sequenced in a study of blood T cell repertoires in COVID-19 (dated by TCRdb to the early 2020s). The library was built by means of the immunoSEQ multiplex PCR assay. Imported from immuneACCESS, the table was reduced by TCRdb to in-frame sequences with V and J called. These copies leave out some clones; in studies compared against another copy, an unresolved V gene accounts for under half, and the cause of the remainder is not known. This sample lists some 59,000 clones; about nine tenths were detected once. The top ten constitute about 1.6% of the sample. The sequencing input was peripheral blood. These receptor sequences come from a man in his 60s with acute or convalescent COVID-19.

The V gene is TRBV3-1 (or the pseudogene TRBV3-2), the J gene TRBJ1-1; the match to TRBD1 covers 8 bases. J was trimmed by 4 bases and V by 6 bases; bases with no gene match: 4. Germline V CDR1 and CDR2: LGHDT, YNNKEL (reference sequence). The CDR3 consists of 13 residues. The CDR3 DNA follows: TGTGCCAGCAGTCAGACAGGGGTCACTGAAGCTTTCTTT. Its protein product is CASSQTGVTEAFF.

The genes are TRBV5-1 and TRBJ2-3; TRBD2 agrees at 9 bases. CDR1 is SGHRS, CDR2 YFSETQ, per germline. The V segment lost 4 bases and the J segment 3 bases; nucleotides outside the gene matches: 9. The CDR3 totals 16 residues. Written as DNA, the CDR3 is TGCGCCAGCAGCCACAGACTAGCGGAGGGGACAGATACGCAGTATTTT. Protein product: CASSHRLAEGTDTQYF.

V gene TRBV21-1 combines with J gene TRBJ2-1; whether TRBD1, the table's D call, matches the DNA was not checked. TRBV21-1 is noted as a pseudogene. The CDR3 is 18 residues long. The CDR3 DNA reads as TGTGCCAGCAGCAAAGTAACAGGGGCCTTGGTAGTTGGGGAAGAGCAGTTCTTC. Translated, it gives CASSKVTGALVVGEEQFF.

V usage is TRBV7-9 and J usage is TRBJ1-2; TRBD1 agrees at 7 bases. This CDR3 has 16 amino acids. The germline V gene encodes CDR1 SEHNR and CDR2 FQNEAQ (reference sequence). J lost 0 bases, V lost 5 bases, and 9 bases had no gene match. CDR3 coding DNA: TGTGCCAGCAGCCCGAGGACAGGTCCCCCTAACTATGGCTACACCTTC. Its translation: CASSPRTGPPNYGYTF.

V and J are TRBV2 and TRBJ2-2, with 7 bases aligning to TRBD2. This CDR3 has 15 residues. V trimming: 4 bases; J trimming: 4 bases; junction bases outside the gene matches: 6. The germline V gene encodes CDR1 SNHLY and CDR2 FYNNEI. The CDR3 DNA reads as TGTGCCAGCAGTGGGGAGGGAACTATCACCGGGGAGCTGTTTTTT. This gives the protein CASSGEGTITGELFF.

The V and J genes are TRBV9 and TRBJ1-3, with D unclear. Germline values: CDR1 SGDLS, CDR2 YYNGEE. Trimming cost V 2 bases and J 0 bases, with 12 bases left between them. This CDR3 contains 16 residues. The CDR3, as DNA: TGTGCCAGCAGCGTCGGGGATACAACCTCTGGAAACACCATATATTTT. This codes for CASSVGDTTSGNTIYF.

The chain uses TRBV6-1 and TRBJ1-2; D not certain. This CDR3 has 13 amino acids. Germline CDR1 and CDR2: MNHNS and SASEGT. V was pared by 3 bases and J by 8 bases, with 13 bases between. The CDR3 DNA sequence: TGTGCCAGCAGTGAGCGCGAAGAGGGCGGCTACACCTTC. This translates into CASSEREEGGYTF.

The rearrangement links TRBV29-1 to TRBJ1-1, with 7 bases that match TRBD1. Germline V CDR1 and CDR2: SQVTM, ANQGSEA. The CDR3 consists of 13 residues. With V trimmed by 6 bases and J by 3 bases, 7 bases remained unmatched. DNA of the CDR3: TGCAGCGTCGGAGGACAGGTCGACACTGAAGCTTTCTTT. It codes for CSVGGQVDTEAFF. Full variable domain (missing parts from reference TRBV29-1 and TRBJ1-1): SAVISQKPSRDICQRGTSLTIQCQVDSQVTMMFWYRQQPGQSLTLIATANQGSEATYESGFVIDKFPISRPNLTFSTLTVSNMSPEDSSIYLCSVGGQVDTEAFFGQGTRLTVV.

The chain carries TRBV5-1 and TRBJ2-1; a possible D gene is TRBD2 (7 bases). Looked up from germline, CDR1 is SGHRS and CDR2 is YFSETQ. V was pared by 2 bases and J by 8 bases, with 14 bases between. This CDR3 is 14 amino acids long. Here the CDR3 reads CASSFLGGPYEQFF. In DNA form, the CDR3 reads TGCGCCAGCAGCTTTCTCGGGGGGCCCTATGAGCAGTTCTTC.

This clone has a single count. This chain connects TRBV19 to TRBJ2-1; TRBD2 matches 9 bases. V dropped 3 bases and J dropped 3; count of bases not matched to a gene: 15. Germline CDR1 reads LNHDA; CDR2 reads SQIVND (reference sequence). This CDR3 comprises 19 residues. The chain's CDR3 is CASSILGPSGVQLYNEQFF. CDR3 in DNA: TGTGCCAGTAGTATCCTGGGACCTAGCGGGGTCCAGCTCTACAATGAGCAGTTCTTC.

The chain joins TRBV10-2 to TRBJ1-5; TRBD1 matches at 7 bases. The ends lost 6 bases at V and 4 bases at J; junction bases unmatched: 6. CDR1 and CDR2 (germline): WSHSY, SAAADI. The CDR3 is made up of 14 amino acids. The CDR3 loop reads CASSLGTANQPQHF. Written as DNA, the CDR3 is TGCGCCAGCAGCTTAGGGACAGCTAATCAGCCCCAGCATTTT.

The CDR3 reads CATSGGATGELFF. The CDR3 coding sequence is TGTGCCACCAGCGGGGGGGCCACCGGGGAGCTGTTTTTT. The chain has TRBV2 and TRBJ2-2; 10 bases map to TRBD2. Trimming cost V 10 bases and J 4 bases; bases outside gene matches: 3. Germline loops: CDR1 SNHLY, CDR2 FYNNEI. This CDR3 is 13 amino acids long.

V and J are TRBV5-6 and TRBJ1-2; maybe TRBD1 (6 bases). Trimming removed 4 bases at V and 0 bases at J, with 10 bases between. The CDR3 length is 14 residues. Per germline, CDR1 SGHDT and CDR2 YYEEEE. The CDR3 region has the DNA TGTGCCAGCAGCCCAACAGGGCCTAACTATGGCTACACCTTC. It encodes CASSPTGPNYGYTF.

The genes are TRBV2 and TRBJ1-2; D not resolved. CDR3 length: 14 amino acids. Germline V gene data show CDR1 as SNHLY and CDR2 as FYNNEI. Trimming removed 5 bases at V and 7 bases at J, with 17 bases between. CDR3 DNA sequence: TGTGCCAGCAGTCACCGCATCGGGAACAGTGGCTACACCTTC. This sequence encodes CASSHRIGNSGYTF.

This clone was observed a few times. CDR3 nucleotides: TGTGCCATCAGTGAGTCTAGGGGGTCGGAGCAGTACTTC. Encoded protein: CAISESRGSEQYF. The V gene is TRBV10-3, the J gene TRBJ2-7; tentative D call: TRBD1 (6 bases). Germline V lookup: CDR1 ENHRY, CDR2 SYGVKD. V lost 0 bases to trimming and J lost 7 bases, with 10 bases between them. The length of the CDR3 is 13 residues.

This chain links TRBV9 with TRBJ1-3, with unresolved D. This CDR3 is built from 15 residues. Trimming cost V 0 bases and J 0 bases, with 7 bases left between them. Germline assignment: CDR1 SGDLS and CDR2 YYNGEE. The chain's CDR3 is CASSVGQLSGNTIYF. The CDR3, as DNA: TGTGCCAGCAGCGTAGGACAACTCTCTGGAAACACCATATATTTT.

The CDR3 nucleotides are TGTGCCTGGAGTGTTGGCTTACTGAACACTGAAGCTTTCTTT. Translation: CAWSVGLLNTEAFF. The rearrangement links TRBV30 to TRBJ1-1; D unclear. V lost 0 bases to trimming and J lost 0 bases, with 8 bases between them. This CDR3 has 14 residues. Germline V gene lookup returns CDR1 GTSNPN and CDR2 SVGIG (reference sequence).

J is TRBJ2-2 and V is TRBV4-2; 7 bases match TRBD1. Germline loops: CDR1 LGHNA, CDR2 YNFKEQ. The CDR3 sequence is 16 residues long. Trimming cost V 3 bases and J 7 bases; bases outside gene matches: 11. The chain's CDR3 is CASSHWQGEEGGELFF. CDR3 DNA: TGTGCCAGCAGCCACTGGCAGGGGGAAGAAGGCGGGGAGCTGTTTTTT.

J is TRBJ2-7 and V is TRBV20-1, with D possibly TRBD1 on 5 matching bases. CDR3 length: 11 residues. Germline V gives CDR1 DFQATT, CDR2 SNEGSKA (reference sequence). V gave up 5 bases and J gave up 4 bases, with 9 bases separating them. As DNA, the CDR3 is TGCAGTGCTCTCAGGGATTACGAGCAGTACTTC. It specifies CSALRDYEQYF.

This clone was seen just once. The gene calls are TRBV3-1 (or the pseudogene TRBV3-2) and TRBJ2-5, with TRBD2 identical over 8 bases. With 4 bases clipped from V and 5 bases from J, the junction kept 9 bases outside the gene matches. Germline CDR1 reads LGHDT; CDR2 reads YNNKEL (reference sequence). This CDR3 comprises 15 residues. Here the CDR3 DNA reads TGTGCCAGCAGCCCCCCAGGGGTAGCGGGGGAGACCCAGTACTTC. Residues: CASSPPGVAGETQYF.

CDR3 region: CASSFNSNQPQHF. CDR3 coding DNA: TGTGCCAGCAGCTTCAATAGCAATCAGCCCCAGCATTTT. The V gene is TRBV7-2, the J gene TRBJ1-5; no clear D. Trimming left V 3 bases short and J 0 bases short, with 3 bases between. Per the germline V gene, CDR1 is SGHTA and CDR2 is FQGNSA. This CDR3 region has 13 residues.